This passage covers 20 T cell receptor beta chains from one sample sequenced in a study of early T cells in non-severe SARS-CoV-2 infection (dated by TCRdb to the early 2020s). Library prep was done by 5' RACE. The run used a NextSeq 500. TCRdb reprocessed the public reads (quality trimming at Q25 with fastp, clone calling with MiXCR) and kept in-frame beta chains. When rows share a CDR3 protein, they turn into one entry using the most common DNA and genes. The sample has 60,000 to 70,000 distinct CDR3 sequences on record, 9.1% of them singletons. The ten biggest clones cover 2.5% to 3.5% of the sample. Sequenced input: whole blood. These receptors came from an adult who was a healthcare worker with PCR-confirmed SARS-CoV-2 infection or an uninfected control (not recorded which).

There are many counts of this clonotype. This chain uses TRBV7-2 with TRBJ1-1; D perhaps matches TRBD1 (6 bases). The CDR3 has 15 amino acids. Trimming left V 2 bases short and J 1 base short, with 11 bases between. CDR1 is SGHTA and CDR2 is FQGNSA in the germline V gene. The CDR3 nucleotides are TGTGCCAGCAGCTTAACTGCAGGGGAGAACACTGAAGCTTTCTTT. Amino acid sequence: CASSLTAGENTEAFF.

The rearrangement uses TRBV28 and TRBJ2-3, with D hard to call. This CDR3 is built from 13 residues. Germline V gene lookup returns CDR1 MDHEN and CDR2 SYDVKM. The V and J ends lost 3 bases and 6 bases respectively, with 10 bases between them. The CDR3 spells CASSLPSRDTQYF. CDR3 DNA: TGTGCCAGCAGTTTGCCTAGTCGTGATACGCAGTATTTT.

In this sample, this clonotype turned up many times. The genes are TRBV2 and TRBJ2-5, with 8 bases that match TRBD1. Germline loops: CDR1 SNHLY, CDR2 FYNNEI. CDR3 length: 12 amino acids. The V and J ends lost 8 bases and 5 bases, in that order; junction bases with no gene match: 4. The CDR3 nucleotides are TGTGCCAGCCGAGACAGGGGCGAGACCCAGTACTTC. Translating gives CASRDRGETQYF.

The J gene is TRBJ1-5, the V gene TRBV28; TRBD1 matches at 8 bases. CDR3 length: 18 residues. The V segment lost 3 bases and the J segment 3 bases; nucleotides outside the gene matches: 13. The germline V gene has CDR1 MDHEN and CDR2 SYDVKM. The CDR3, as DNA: TGTGCCAGCAGTTTTCCCCAAAACGACAGGGGCTACAATCAGCCCCAGCATTTT. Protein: CASSFPQNDRGYNQPQHF.

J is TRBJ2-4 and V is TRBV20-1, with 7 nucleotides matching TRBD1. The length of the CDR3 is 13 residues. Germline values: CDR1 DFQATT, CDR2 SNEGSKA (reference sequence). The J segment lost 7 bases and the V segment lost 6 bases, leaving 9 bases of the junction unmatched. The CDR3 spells CSAPGQETNIQYF. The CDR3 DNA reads TGCAGTGCCCCAGGACAGGAGACGAACATTCAGTACTTC.

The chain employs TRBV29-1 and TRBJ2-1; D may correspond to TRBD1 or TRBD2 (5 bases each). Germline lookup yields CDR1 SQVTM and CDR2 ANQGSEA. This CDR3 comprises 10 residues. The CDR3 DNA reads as TGCGGGACCTCCTACAATGAGCAGTTCTTC. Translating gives CGTSYNEQFF.

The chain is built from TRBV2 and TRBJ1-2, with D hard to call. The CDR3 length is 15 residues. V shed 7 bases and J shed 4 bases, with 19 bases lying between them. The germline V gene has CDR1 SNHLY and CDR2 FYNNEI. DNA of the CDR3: TGTGCCAGCATGCCGTCACCAGCCCGCTCCTATGGCTACACCTTC. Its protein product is CASMPSPARSYGYTF.

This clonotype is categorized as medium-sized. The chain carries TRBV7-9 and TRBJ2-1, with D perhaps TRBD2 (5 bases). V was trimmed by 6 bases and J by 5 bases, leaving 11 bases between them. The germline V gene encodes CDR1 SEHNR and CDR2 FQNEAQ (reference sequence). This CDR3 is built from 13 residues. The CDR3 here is CASSEGANNEQFF. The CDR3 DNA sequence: TGTGCCAGCAGTGAGGGAGCGAACAATGAGCAGTTCTTC.

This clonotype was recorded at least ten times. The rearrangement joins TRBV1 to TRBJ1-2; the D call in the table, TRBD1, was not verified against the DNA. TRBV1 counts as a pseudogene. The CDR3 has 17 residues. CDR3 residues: CTSSQDSDRGPGCGYTF. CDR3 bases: TGCACCAGCAGCCAAGATTCGGACAGGGGACCGGGTTGCGGCTACACCTTC.

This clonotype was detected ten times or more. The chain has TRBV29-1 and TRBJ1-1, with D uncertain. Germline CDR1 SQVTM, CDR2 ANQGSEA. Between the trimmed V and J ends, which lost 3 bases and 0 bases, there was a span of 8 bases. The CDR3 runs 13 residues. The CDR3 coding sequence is TGCAGCGTTGAGGCGCAGGTGAACACTGAAGCTTTCTTT. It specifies CSVEAQVNTEAFF.

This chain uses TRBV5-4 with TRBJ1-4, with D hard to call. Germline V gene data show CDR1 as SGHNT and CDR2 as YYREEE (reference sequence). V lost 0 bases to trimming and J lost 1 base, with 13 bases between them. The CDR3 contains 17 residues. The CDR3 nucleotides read TGTGCCAGCAGCTTGGCAGGTGCCCTCGGAACTAATGAAAAACTGTTTTTT. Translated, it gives CASSLAGALGTNEKLFF.

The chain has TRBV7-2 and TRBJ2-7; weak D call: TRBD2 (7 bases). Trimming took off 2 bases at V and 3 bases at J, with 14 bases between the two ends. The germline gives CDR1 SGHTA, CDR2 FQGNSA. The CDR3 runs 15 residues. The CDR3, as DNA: TGTGCCAGCAGCTTACGGCGGGGAGGGGGCTACGAGCAGTACTTC. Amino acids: CASSLRRGGGYEQYF.

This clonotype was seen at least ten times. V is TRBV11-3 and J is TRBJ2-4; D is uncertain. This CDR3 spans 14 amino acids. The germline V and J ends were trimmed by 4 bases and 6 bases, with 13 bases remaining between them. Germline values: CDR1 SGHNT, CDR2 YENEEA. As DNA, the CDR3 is TGTGCCAGCAGCTCCGATTCAGGCGCAAACATTCAGTACTTC. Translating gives CASSSDSGANIQYF.

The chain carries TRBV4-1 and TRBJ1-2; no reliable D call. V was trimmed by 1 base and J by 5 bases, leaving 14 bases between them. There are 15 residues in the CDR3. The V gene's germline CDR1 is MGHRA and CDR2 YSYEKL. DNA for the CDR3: TGCGCCAGCAGCCAAGGCGCGCAGCCAATGTATGGCTACACCTTC. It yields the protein CASSQGAQPMYGYTF.

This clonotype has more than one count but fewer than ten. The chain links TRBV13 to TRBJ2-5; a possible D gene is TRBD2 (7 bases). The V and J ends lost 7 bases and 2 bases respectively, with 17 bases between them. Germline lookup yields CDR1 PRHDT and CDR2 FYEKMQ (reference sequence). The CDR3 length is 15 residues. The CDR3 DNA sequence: TGTGCCAGCACCCAGGGGCTAGCGGCGCAAGAGACCCAGTACTTC. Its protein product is CASTQGLAAQETQYF.

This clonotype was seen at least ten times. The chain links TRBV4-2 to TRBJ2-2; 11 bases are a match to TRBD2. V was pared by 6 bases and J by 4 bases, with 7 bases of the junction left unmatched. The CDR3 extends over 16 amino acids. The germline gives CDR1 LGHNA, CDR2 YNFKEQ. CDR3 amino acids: CASRQSSGRFTGELFF. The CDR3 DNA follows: TGTGCCAGCAGACAATCTAGCGGGAGGTTCACCGGGGAGCTGTTTTTT.

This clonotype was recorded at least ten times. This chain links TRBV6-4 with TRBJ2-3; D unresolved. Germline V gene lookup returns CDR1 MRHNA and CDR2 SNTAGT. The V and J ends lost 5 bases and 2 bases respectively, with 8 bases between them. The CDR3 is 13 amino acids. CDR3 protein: CASSSGSTDTQYF. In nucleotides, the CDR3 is TGTGCCAGCAGTTCCGGGTCCACAGATACGCAGTATTTT.

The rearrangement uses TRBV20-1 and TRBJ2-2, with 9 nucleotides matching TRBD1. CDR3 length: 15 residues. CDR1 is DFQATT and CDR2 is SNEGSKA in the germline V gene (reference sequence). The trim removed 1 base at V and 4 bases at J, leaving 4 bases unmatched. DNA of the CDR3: TGCAGTGCTAGAGGAACAGGGGGCTTCACCGGGGAGCTGTTTTTT. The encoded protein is CSARGTGGFTGELFF.

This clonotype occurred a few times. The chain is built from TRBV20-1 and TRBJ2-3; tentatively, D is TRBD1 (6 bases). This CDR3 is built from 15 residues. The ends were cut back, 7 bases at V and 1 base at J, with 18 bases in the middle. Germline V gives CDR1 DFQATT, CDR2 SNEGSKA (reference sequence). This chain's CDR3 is CSVSASKGGTDTQYF. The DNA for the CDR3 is TGCAGTGTCAGCGCTTCCAAGGGGGGCACAGATACGCAGTATTTT.

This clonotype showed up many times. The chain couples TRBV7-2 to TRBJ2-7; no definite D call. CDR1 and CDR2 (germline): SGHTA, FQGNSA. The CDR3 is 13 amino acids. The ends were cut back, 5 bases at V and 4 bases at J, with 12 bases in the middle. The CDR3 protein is CASSPHRLYEQYF. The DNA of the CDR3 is TGTGCCAGCAGCCCCCACAGACTTTACGAGCAGTACTTC.